A selection of T cell receptor beta chains follows, all from one sample in a study of cytomegalovirus exposure and HLA in healthy donors. The repertoire was sequenced with immunoSEQ multiplex PCR; TCRdb's copy has only in-frame clones and lacks some. There are 90,000 to 110,000 clones in the sample; about 76% occur only once, and under 2.5% lies in the top ten. Sequences were obtained from PBMCs. The receptors were sampled from a woman in her thirties in good health and CMV-seronegative. Each CDR3 is given with its conserved first and last residue. Fields, in order: clone size, D gene, CDR3 length, J gene, V gene, CDR3 protein, CDR3 DNA. D genes are given only for firm matches. A clone size is listed for some rows: how often the clone was seen (once, few, many), or a class if it is expanded.

>NA|NA|15|TRBJ2-5|TRBV10-3
CASSFVGPGVETQYF
TGTGCCAGCTCCTTTGTTGGCCCGGGGGTGGAGACCCAGTACTTC
>NA|NA|13|TRBJ1-5|TRBV7-9
CASSPEEYQPQHF
TGTGCCAGCAGTCCCGAGGAGTATCAGCCCCAGCATTTT
>few|NA|16|TRBJ2-6|TRBV27
CASSPVGGSGANVLTF
TGTGCCAGCAGCCCGGTCGGGGGTTCCGGGGCCAACGTCCTGACTTTC
>NA|TRBD1|15|TRBJ2-5|TRBV12-5
CASGFRTGWGETQYF
TGTGCTAGTGGTTTCCGGACAGGGTGGGGTGAGACCCAGTACTTC
>NA|TRBD1|15|TRBJ2-7|TRBV5-4
CASSQGQGRSGEQYF
TGTGCCAGCAGCCAAGGACAGGGGCGCTCAGGGGAGCAGTACTTC
>NA|NA|14|TRBJ2-1|TRBV14
CASSQVLSGNEQFF
TGTGCCAGCAGCCAAGTATTGAGCGGGAATGAGCAGTTCTTC
>NA|NA|15|TRBJ1-1|TRBV5-4
CASQIRAGANTEAFF
TGTGCCAGCCAAATCCGGGCGGGGGCGAATACTGAAGCTTTCTTT
>NA|TRBD2|14|TRBJ2-1|TRBV27
CASARREAYNEQFF
TGTGCCAGCGCAAGGCGGGAGGCCTACAATGAGCAGTTCTTC
>NA|NA|15|TRBJ2-7|TRBV19
CASRRRGMNSYEQYF
TGTGCCAGTAGGAGACGCGGTATGAACTCCTACGAGCAGTACTTC
>NA|TRBD1|18|TRBJ1-3|TRBV5-6
CASSLLPPGTAAGNTIYF
TGTGCCAGCAGCTTGCTCCCCCCCGGGACAGCCGCGGGAAACACCATATATTTT
>NA|TRBD2|15|TRBJ2-5|TRBV29-1
CSGHGLAPRGETQYF
TGCAGCGGGCATGGACTAGCTCCGAGGGGAGAGACCCAGTACTTC
>NA|NA|14|TRBJ2-3|TRBV11-3
CASSPRGYTDTQYF
TGTGCCAGCAGCCCCCGCGGGTACACAGATACGCAGTATTTT
>few|NA|17|TRBJ2-5|TRBV10-3
CAISESFGMAAQETQYF
TGTGCCATCAGTGAGTCTTTCGGTATGGCGGCGCAAGAGACCCAGTACTTC
>NA|NA|14|TRBJ2-1|TRBV11-2
CASSLVGGPNEQFF
TGTGCCAGCAGCTTAGTTGGAGGGCCAAATGAGCAGTTCTTC
>NA|NA|16|TRBJ1-1|TRBV5-4
CASSSSPGEGNTEAFF
TGTGCCAGCAGCTCCTCCCCAGGGGAAGGGAACACTGAAGCTTTCTTT
>NA|NA|14|TRBJ2-3|TRBV7-2
CASSLARQTGNQYF
TGTGCCAGCAGCTTAGCAAGGCAGACAGGCAACCAGTATTTT